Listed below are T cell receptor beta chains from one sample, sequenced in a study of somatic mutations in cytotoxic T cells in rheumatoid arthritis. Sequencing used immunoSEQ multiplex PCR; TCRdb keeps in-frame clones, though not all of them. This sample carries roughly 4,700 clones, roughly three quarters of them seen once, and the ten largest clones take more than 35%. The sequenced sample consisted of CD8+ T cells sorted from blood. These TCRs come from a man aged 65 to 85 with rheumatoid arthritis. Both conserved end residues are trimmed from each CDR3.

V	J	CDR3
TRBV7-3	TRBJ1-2	ASSLSRGRGEFGSGYT
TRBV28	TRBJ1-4	ASSLFWGQGDEKLF
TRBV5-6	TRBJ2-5	ASSLEGQGAWLETQY
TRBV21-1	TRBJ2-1	ASSKDQGKF
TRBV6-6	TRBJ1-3	ASSLDRNTIY
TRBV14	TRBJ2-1	ASSQEAVSYNEQF
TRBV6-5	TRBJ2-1	ASRGSSYNEQF
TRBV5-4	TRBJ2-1	ASSLRGIGNEQF
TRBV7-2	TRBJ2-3	ASSLAGRGQFITQY
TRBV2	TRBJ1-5	ASSVRGGQPQH
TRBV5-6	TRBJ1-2	ASSLGGGEIYGYT